This TCR beta chain was retrieved from a study of T cell responses to AZD1222 COVID-19 vaccine. Turning to this clone: No antigen is known for it.

Study-wide findings and caveats: Only 5 to 7 individuals given AZD1222 were seropositive at baseline. Clonal diversity was possibly underestimated, and white British individuals and females predominated among donors. Per reports, nearly half of all spike-specific TCRs target regions that are unmutated in variants.

The table came from immunoSEQ multiplex PCR; TCRdb's copy has only in-frame clones and leaves some out. This repertoire shows about 170,000 clones, approximately 93% found once; its top ten account for approximately 3.9%. The V and J ends lost 1 base and 7 bases, in that order; junction bases with no gene match: 7. Germline CDR1 MGHRA, CDR2 YSYEKL. CDR3 length equals 16 residues. This TCR was recovered from an adult in good health. V usage is TRBV4-1 and J usage is TRBJ1-5; 10 nucleotides line up with TRBD1. Sequencing used peripheral blood, obtained on day 0 of AZD1222 vaccination. The CDR3 nucleotides read TGCGCCAGCAGCCAAGCGGGACAGGGGAACATGCAGCCCCAGCATTTT. It encodes CASSQAGQGNMQPQHF.